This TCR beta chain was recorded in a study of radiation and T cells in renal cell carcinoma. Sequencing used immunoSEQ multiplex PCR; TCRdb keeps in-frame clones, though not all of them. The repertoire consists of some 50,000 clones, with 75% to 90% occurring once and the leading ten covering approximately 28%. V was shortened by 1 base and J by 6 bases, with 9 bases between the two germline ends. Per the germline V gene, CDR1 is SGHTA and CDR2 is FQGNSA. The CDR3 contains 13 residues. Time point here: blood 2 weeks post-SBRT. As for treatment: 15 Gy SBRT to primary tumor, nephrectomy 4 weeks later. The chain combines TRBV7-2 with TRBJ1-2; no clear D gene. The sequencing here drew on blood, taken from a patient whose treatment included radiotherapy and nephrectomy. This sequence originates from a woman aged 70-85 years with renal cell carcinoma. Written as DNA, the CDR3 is TGTGCCAGCAGCTTAGGGCCTCAAAATGGCTACACCTTC. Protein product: CASSLGPQNGYTF. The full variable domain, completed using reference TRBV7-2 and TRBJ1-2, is GAGVSQSPSNKVTEKGKDVELRCDPISGHTALYWYRQSLGQGLEFLIYFQGNSAPDKSGLPSDRFSAERTGGSVSTLTIQRTQQEDSAVYLCASSLGPQNGYTFGSGTRLTVV.